This T cell receptor beta chain was recorded in a study of blood T cell repertoires in COVID-19. Study context: The United States, Italy and Spain provided the acute and convalescent COVID-19 samples.

Per the authors' pipeline: Amplified reference gene primers provided the basis for estimating nucleated cell counts. TCRdb's table, derived via immunoSEQ multiplex PCR, lists solely in-frame clones and lacks some. The V and J calls and the clone size are those of that table, but D and trimming were determined from the DNA. The repertoire holds around 92,000 clones, with 89% as singletons. In its sample, this clone was seen once. Sequencing was done on a sample of peripheral blood. The source is a woman older than 75 with active COVID-19.

CDR3 protein: CASSPLALNSYNEQFF. CDR3 nucleotide sequence: TGTGCCAGCTCACCTCTAGCGCTCAACTCCTACAATGAGCAGTTCTTC. This chain joins TRBV18 and TRBJ2-1; TRBD2 is a possible D gene (6 bases). V lost 3 bases and J lost 0, with 12 bases in between. This CDR3 spans 16 amino acids. The germline gives CDR1 KGHSH, CDR2 LQKENI. Using reference TRBV18 and TRBJ2-1 for the parts outside the CDR3, the full variable domain is NAGVMQNPRHLVRRRGQEARLRCSPMKGHSHVYWYRQLPEEGLKFMVYLQKENIIDESGMPKERFSAEFPKEGPSILRIQQVVRGDSAAYFCASSPLALNSYNEQFFGPGTRLTVL.